A single sample gave rise to the 8 T cell receptor beta chains below, sequenced in a study of T cells in women clearing cervical HPV infection. TCRdb's copy holds only in-frame clones and misses some; the assay was immunoSEQ multiplex PCR. The sample totals tens of thousands of clones; its top ten clones hold about 8%. The sample comprised blood buffy coat. Receptor source: a woman aged 18-70 years with a cervical HPV16 infection that either progressed to CIN3+ or cleared (not recorded which).

Worth noting for this clone: The read ends 3 residues early relative to the CDR3; the germline J gene fills the gap. This chain uses TRBV7-6 with TRBJ2-3; 10 nucleotides agree with TRBD2. The CDR3 spans 18 residues. Germline V gene data show CDR1 as SGHVS and CDR2 as FNYEAQ. Trimming removed 5 bases from V and 2 bases from J; junction bases left unmatched: 13. The CDR3 is CASSPRGLAEGITDTQYF. Incomplete CDR3 DNA: TGTGCCAGCAGCCCCCGAGGACTAGCGGAGGGGATCACAGATACG.

A word on this clone: Sequencing ends 3 residues short of the CDR3 end; the germline J gene provides the rest. The chain has TRBV19 and TRBJ1-5, with TRBD1 identical over 7 bases. With 10 bases clipped from V and 0 bases from J, the junction kept 12 bases outside the gene matches. This CDR3 region has 16 residues. From germline, CDR1 is LNHDA and CDR2 SQIVND (reference sequence). The CDR3 reads CATQRGGGVSNQPQHF. The part of the CDR3 DNA that was read is TGTGCCACCCAGAGGGGAGGGGGCGTTAGCAATCAGCCC.

Note on this clone: The read stops 3 residues short of the end of the CDR3; the missing end is completed from the germline J gene. This chain uses TRBV10-1 with TRBJ2-5, with TRBD2 identical over 12 bases. Germline V CDR1 and CDR2: WNHNN, SYGVQD (reference sequence). The ends lost 6 bases at V and 1 base at J; junction bases unmatched: 12. The CDR3 is made up of 18 amino acids. Partial CDR3 DNA: TGCGCCAGCAGCGTCGGGGGACTAGCGGGTGAAACCCAAGAGACC. Amino acid sequence: CASSVGGLAGETQET. The full CDR3 reads CASSVGGLAGETQETQYF.

Notes on this clone: Coverage ceases 3 residues before the CDR3 finishes, and the germline J gene fills in the end. The chain has TRBV4-1 and TRBJ2-5; 8 bases map to TRBD2. Germline V gene data show CDR1 as MGHRA and CDR2 as YSYEKL. This CDR3 comprises 16 residues. The J segment lost 4 bases and the V segment lost 1 base, leaving 8 bases of the junction unmatched. CDR3 protein: CASSQVGLVKGETQYF. The DNA read from the CDR3 is TGCGCCAGCAGCCAAGTGGGACTAGTTAAGGGAGAGACC.

Notes on this clone: The CDR3 end lies 3 residues beyond the end of the read and is filled in from the germline J gene. The rearrangement joins TRBV5-4 to TRBJ2-2, with 8 bases fitting TRBD2. Germline CDR1 is SGHNT and CDR2 is YYREEE (reference sequence). Trimming removed 4 bases from V and 7 bases from J; junction bases left unmatched: 9. The CDR3 runs 15 residues. The CDR3 protein is CASSLGGALGGELFF. CDR3 DNA (partial): TGTGCCAGCAGCCTCGGGGGGGCTCTTGGCGGGGAG.

With regard to this clone: The CDR3 extends 3 residues past the end of the read, so its final part is completed from the germline J gene. The rearrangement joins TRBV19 to TRBJ2-2; 7 nucleotides line up with TRBD1. V was clipped by 4 bases and J by 6 bases; unmatched bases: 2. The CDR3 runs 13 residues. Germline CDR1 LNHDA, CDR2 SQIVND (reference sequence). The CDR3 bases that were read are TGTGCCAGTAGTAGCACAGGGGCCGGGGAG. Translated: CASSSTGAGE. The full CDR3 sequence reads CASSSTGAGELFF.

A word on this clone: The read terminates 3 residues ahead of where the CDR3 ends, so the germline J gene completes it. The chain is built from TRBV20-1 and TRBJ2-1, with D unclear. Trimming left V 3 bases short and J 5 bases short, with 2 bases between. This CDR3 spans 10 amino acids. The germline gives CDR1 DFQATT, CDR2 SNEGSKA (reference sequence). The CDR3 is CSASNNEQFF. Partial CDR3 DNA: TGCAGTGCTAGCAACAATGAG.

Points on this clone: The read comes to an end 3 residues before the CDR3 does, leaving the germline J gene to fill in the end. The J gene is TRBJ1-5, the V gene TRBV20-1; 9 bases align to TRBD1. CDR1 DFQATT and CDR2 SNEGSKA come from the germline V gene (reference sequence). The length of the CDR3 is 13 residues. The V segment lost 6 bases and the J segment 5 bases; nucleotides outside the gene matches: 5. The CDR3 sequence: CSAGTGRDQPQHF. The sequenced part of the CDR3 DNA is TGCAGTGCCGGGACAGGGCGGGATCAGCCC.